The rows below give T cell receptor beta chains drawn from one sample of a study of blood T cell repertoires in COVID-19. Here immunoSEQ multiplex PCR was the method, and the copy in TCRdb shows in-frame clones only, minus some. The table shows roughly 380,000 clones, with about 91% occurring only once. Source material: peripheral blood. All receptors derive from a woman aged 40-49 years with COVID-19, enrolled during active disease. The CDR3 runs from the conserved cysteine through the conserved F or W. A D gene is named only where the DNA matches it firmly. Clone size is stated in some rows and not others, as once, few, many or a class when expanded.

>TRBD2|-|TRBJ2-1|TRBV11-3
CASSLRAGTSGDKNDNEQFF
TGTGCCAGCAGTCTCCGAGCCGGGACTAGCGGAGATAAAAATGACAATGAGCAGTTCTTC
>-|-|TRBJ2-7|TRBV5-6
CASSLTESYEQYF
TGTGCCAGCAGCTTGACAGAGTCCTACGAGCAGTACTTC
>-|-|TRBJ1-1|TRBV12-3/TRBV12-4
CASSSRGYTEAFF
TGTGCCAGCAGTTCCAGGGGTTACACTGAAGCTTTCTTT
>TRBD1|-|TRBJ1-5|TRBV27
CASSKHRGQGGGNQPQHF
TGTGCCAGCAGTAAACACAGGGGGCAGGGAGGGGGCAATCAGCCCCAGCATTTT
>TRBD1|-|TRBJ2-3|TRBV28
CASSPQGARDTQYF
TGTGCCAGCAGTCCGCAGGGGGCAAGAGATACGCAGTATTTT
>TRBD1|once|TRBJ1-3|TRBV10-1
CASRDDRGPGNTIYF
TGCGCCAGCAGAGATGACAGGGGGCCTGGAAACACCATATATTTT
>-|-|TRBJ1-2|TRBV7-8
CASSLAWAGRDYGYTF
TGTGCCAGCAGCTTAGCGTGGGCAGGGAGGGACTATGGCTACACCTTC
>-|-|TRBJ1-1|TRBV4-1
CASSQHRRNTEAFF
TGCGCCAGCAGCCAACACAGACGGAACACTGAAGCTTTCTTT
>-|once|TRBJ2-2|TRBV3-1/TRBV3-2
CASSQARGGELFF
TGTGCCAGCAGCCAAGCCAGGGGCGGGGAGCTGTTTTTT
>-|-|TRBJ1-1|TRBV28
CASILGGTEAFF
TGTGCCAGCATCCTAGGAGGCACTGAAGCTTTCTTT
>TRBD2|-|TRBJ2-3|TRBV27
CASSLLAGGAADTQYF
TGTGCCAGCAGTCTACTAGCGGGGGGGGCGGCGGATACGCAGTATTTT
>-|-|TRBJ1-1|TRBV2
CASLLGWKNTEAFF
TGTGCCAGCTTACTCGGGTGGAAGAACACTGAAGCTTTCTTT
>-|-|TRBJ1-2|TRBV9
CASSVALSGYGYTF
TGTGCCAGCAGCGTAGCTCTCTCAGGGTATGGCTACACCTTC
>-|-|TRBJ2-1|TRBV27
CASSLSREFYNEQFF
TGTGCCAGCAGTTTATCGAGGGAGTTTTACAATGAGCAGTTCTTC
>TRBD1|-|TRBJ1-1|TRBV7-8
CASSPGRGFEAFF
TGTGCCAGCAGCCCGGGCAGGGGGTTTGAAGCTTTCTTT
>-|-|TRBJ1-2|TRBV27
CASSPGRGYGYTF
TGTGCCAGCAGTCCCGGACGGGGCTATGGCTACACCTTC
>-|-|TRBJ1-3|TRBV5-1
CASSLVASGNTIYF
TGCGCCAGCAGCTTGGTAGCCAGCGGAAACACCATATATTTT
>TRBD1|-|TRBJ1-2|TRBV30
CAWSWTGADGYTF
TGTGCCTGGAGCTGGACAGGGGCCGATGGCTACACCTTC
>TRBD1|-|TRBJ2-1|TRBV6-6
CASSPGPDRGGYNEQFF
TGTGCCAGCAGTCCCGGCCCCGACAGGGGAGGCTACAATGAGCAGTTCTTC
>-|-|TRBJ1-4|TRBV5-1
CASSLDRQARNEKLFF
TGCGCCAGCAGCTTAGACCGACAGGCTCGGAATGAAAAACTGTTTTTT
>-|-|TRBJ2-7|TRBV28
CASSLSPVYEQYF
TGTGCCAGCAGTTTAAGCCCGGTCTACGAGCAGTACTTC
>TRBD1|once|TRBJ2-5|TRBV7-8
CASSSRQGLTQYF
TGTGCCAGCAGCTCCAGACAGGGTTTGACCCAGTACTTC
>-|-|TRBJ1-1|TRBV6-6
CASSSRGRSHTEAFF
TGTGCCAGCAGCAGTAGGGGCCGGTCTCACACTGAAGCTTTCTTT
>-|once|TRBJ1-1|TRBV3-1/TRBV3-2
CASSQDLSVTEAFF
TGTGCCAGCAGCCAAGATCTAAGTGTCACTGAAGCTTTCTTT
>TRBD1|once|TRBJ1-5|TRBV7-9
CATAPPGTGAQPQHF
TGTGCCACTGCACCTCCCGGGACAGGGGCTCAGCCCCAGCATTTT
>-|-|TRBJ2-3|TRBV19
CASGYIGTDTQYF
TGTGCCAGTGGTTACATTGGCACAGATACGCAGTATTTT
>-|-|TRBJ2-2|TRBV7-3
CASSLFDTGELFF
TGTGCCAGCAGCTTATTCGACACCGGGGAGCTGTTTTTT
>-|-|TRBJ2-2|TRBV6-5
CASRDIRVSGELFF
TGTGCCAGCAGGGACATCAGGGTTTCCGGGGAGCTGTTTTTT
>-|-|TRBJ1-6|TRBV27
CASSLNRHNSPLHF
TGTGCCAGCAGTTTAAACAGACATAATTCACCCCTCCACTTT
>-|once|TRBJ1-1|TRBV18
CASSLLAEAFF
TGTGCCAGCTCACTACTCGCTGAAGCTTTCTTT
>-|-|TRBJ2-1|TRBV7-3
CASSLRRDSLSYNEQFF
TGTGCCAGCAGCTTAAGAAGAGACTCGCTGTCCTACAATGAGCAGTTCTTC
>-|-|TRBJ2-1|TRBV3-1/TRBV3-2
CASSQGPSRYYNEQFF
TGTGCCAGCAGCCAAGGCCCTAGCAGATACTACAATGAGCAGTTCTTC
>TRBD1|-|TRBJ2-7|TRBV5-1
CASSSRQGGAYEQYF
TGCGCCAGCAGCTCCCGACAGGGTGGGGCCTACGAGCAGTACTTC
>-|-|TRBJ1-1|TRBV19
CASRNAGVTEAFF
TGTGCCAGTCGTAACGCGGGGGTGACTGAAGCTTTCTTT
>TRBD1|-|TRBJ1-1|TRBV27
CASSFDRVKTEAFF
TGTGCCAGCAGTTTCGACAGGGTTAAGACTGAAGCTTTCTTT
>-|-|TRBJ2-3|TRBV6-1
CASRQSTDTQYF
TGTGCCAGCCGACAGAGCACAGATACGCAGTATTTT
>-|-|TRBJ1-4|TRBV9
CASSQGVNEKLFF
TGTGCCAGCAGCCAAGGGGTTAATGAAAAACTGTTTTTT
>-|-|TRBJ2-7|TRBV6-6
CASSLRASYEQYF
TGTGCCAGCTCCCTCAGGGCATCCTACGAGCAGTACTTC
>-|-|TRBJ2-7|TRBV19
CASSIDGRKGNEQYF
TGTGCCAGTAGTATAGATGGGAGAAAGGGAAACGAGCAGTACTTC
>TRBD2|-|TRBJ2-1|TRBV5-1
CASSLVLREGNEQFF
TGCGCCAGCAGCTTGGTTCTGCGGGAGGGGAATGAGCAGTTCTTC
>TRBD1|-|TRBJ2-7|TRBV5-6
CASSRGQGIFSYEQYF
TGTGCCAGCAGCCGGGGACAGGGGATTTTTTCCTACGAGCAGTACTTC
>TRBD1|-|TRBJ1-1|TRBV5-4
CASSLTGGSGEAFF
TGTGCCAGCAGCTTGACAGGGGGTTCCGGTGAAGCTTTCTTT
>TRBD2|-|TRBJ2-1|TRBV5-6
CATRLAGGPNEQFF
TGTGCCACCAGACTAGCGGGGGGGCCGAATGAGCAGTTCTTC
>TRBD1|-|TRBJ1-3|TRBV28
CASSTHGTGSGNTIYF
TGTGCCAGCAGTACCCACGGGACAGGGTCTGGAAACACCATATATTTT
>-|-|TRBJ2-5|TRBV7-2
CATLGRSETQYF
TGTGCCACCCTCGGGAGATCAGAGACCCAGTACTTC
>TRBD1|-|TRBJ2-7|TRBV6-5
CASSYSMQGAYEQYF
TGTGCCAGCAGTTACTCGATGCAGGGGGCCTACGAGCAGTACTTC
>-|-|TRBJ2-5|TRBV5-7
CASSPMNGETQYF
TGTGCCAGCAGCCCCATGAACGGAGAGACCCAGTACTTC
>TRBD1|-|TRBJ2-7|TRBV27
CASSSGTGGEQYF
TGTGCCAGCAGTTCCGGGACAGGGGGGGAGCAGTACTTC
>TRBD2|once|TRBJ2-1|TRBV18
CASSRTSGSYYNEQFF
TGTGCCAGCTCGCGGACTAGCGGGAGTTATTACAATGAGCAGTTCTTC
>-|once|TRBJ1-1|TRBV6-5
CASSYATNTEAFF
TGTGCCAGCAGTTACGCTACGAACACTGAAGCTTTCTTT
>-|-|TRBJ2-3|TRBV5-1
CASSLAQGPDTQYF
TGCGCCAGCAGCTTGGCCCAGGGCCCAGATACGCAGTATTTT
>TRBD1|-|TRBJ1-5|TRBV5-5
CASSLLPGGGNQPQHF
TGTGCCAGCAGCTTGCTTCCAGGGGGAGGCAATCAGCCCCAGCATTTT
>-|-|TRBJ2-4|TRBV13
CASSLDRGGTKNIQYF
TGTGCCAGCAGCTTAGACAGGGGGGGAACCAAAAACATTCAGTACTTC